This note documents a single TCR beta chain sequence. The antigen is undetermined. The table came from immunoSEQ multiplex PCR; TCRdb's copy has only in-frame clones and leaves some out. The table has approximately 100,000 clones, 90% to 95% seen once; the top ten hold 2.2%. This sample is part of a study of T cell responses to AZD1222 COVID-19 vaccine. Points from the study as a whole: Sampled repertoires all dated from after the peak T cell response.

The germline V gene encodes CDR1 SSHAT and CDR2 FNYEAQ (reference sequence). J lost 5 bases, V lost 0 bases, and 11 bases had no gene match. The CDR3 totals 18 residues. The chain uses TRBV7-7 and TRBJ2-1; TRBD2 agrees at 9 bases. The clonotype was recovered from an adult in good health. This specimen consisted of peripheral blood, obtained on day 0 of AZD1222 vaccination. CDR3 nucleotide sequence: TGTGCCAGCAGCTTAGCGGAGGAAGGAGTAGCGGGGGACAATGAGCAGTTCTTC. Translating it yields CASSLAEEGVAGDNEQFF.